This T cell receptor beta chain is from a study of cytomegalovirus exposure and HLA in healthy donors. About the research overall: Falling in the Caucasian-associated ancestry cluster were approximately 86% of under 500 genotyped donors. Study-wide results and caveats: An analysis that was carried out later associated 15,000 to 20,000 TCR beta sequences with HLA alleles at 0.05 false discovery rate. Donors belonging to an Asian-associated ancestry cluster reportedly showed fewer N-insertions in productive TCRs than the approximately 640-donor mean, according to what a later analysis found.

As regards this clone: Its antigen is unidentified.

Primers included in the PCR were 60 Vbeta and 13 Jbeta primers. Per the original data handling: In a later analysis, 70 million to 80 million unique TCR beta chains included roughly 11 million shared by two or more donors. Repertoires were generated with immunoSEQ multiplex PCR, while TCRdb's copy carries only in-frame clones and drops some. The V and J calls and clone size are taken from that table; D and trimming were inferred from the DNA. Here the sample table reports some 46,000 clones. Germline values: CDR1 SEHNR, CDR2 FQNEAQ (reference sequence). The length of the CDR3 is 15 residues. The V gene lost 5 bases and the J gene lost 4 bases, with 14 bases spanning the gap.

Sequencing was done on a sample of PBMCs. The origin of this receptor is a woman aged 25 to 39 in good health and CMV-seronegative. The genes are TRBV7-9 and TRBJ2-2; no reliable D call. The DNA of the CDR3 is TGTGCCAGCAGCCAGCCTTGGGCCGCCACCGGGGAGCTGTTTTTT. It codes for CASSQPWAATGELFF.